The clone carrying this T cell receptor (beta chain) was detected many times. The antigen remains unidentified. The V segment lost 2 bases and the J segment 1 base; nucleotides outside the gene matches: 5. Per germline, CDR1 SGHRS and CDR2 YFSETQ. The CDR3 contains 17 residues. These data are taken from a study of T cells in Graves' hyperthyroidism and ophthalmopathy. Points from the study as a whole: Ophthalmopathy, which appeared later, was predicted by the model a median approximately 6 months before onset.

RNA transcripts were the template for amplifying TCR beta CDR3 regions. The TCR CDR3 first-round RT-PCR relied on the HTBI primer set. MiXCR, run by TCRdb on the multiplex PCR reads, gives a single entry per CDR3 protein. Here the sample spans about 560,000 distinct CDR3 sequences, over 15% being singletons. Graves' hyperthyroidism qualified as stable when ophthalmopathy did not progress within 18 months. The sequence was obtained from a woman aged 18-29 years with Graves' hyperthyroidism. This chain joins TRBV5-1 and TRBJ2-7; 14 bases fit TRBD2. Sequences were obtained from blood. CDR3 sequence (DNA): TGCGCCAGCAGCTTCGGGACTAGCGGGAGTTTGTCCTACGAGCAGTACTTC. Protein product: CASSFGTSGSLSYEQYF.